This is a list of T cell receptor beta chains from one sample in a study of Graves' ophthalmopathy and Graves' hyperthyroidism. From the multiplex PCR reads, TCRdb called clonotypes with MiXCR, one entry per CDR3 protein. The sample consists of more than 550,000 distinct CDR3 sequences, about 41% of them appearing once. The material sequenced was peripheral blood. The source of these receptors is an adult man with Graves' ophthalmopathy. Both conserved end residues are part of each CDR3. The order of the fields is J gene, D gene, V gene, clone size, CDR3 DNA, CDR3 protein. The D gene is left open where the match is weak. Clone size, where shown, is once, few, many, or a class for clones that have expanded.

>TRBJ1-5|.|TRBV7-2|.
TGTGCCAGCAGCTTAGGGACTAGCGGGACTCAGCCCCAGCATTTT
CASSLGTSGTQPQHF
>TRBJ1-2|.|TRBV15|.
TGTGCCACCAGCAGCCAAGAAGGGAACGCCCTCTATGGCTACACCTTC
CATSSQEGNALYGYTF
>TRBJ2-5|.|TRBV10-3|.
TGTGCCAGCAGGCCTCAGGAGTTC
CASRPQEF
>TRBJ1-2|.|TRBV18|.
TGTGCCAGCTCACCAGGGCGGAACAACTATGGCTACACCTTC
CASSPGRNNYGYTF
>TRBJ2-5|.|TRBV10-3|.
TGTGCCATCAGTGAGTCGCCTGGGGGAGAGACCCAGTACTTC
CAISESPGGETQYF
>TRBJ1-5|.|TRBV29-1|.
TGCAGCTGGACAGACACCAATCAGCCCCAGCATTTT
CSWTDTNQPQHF
>TRBJ1-2|TRBD1|TRBV25-1|.
TGTGCCAGCAGTGAACCGGGACAGGGAATTGGCTACACCTTC
CASSEPGQGIGYTF
>TRBJ2-7|TRBD2|TRBV7-9|.
TGTGCCAGCAGCTTAGCCCTAGCGGGAGTGGATGAGCAGTACTTC
CASSLALAGVDEQYF
>TRBJ2-2|TRBD2|TRBV29-1|.
TGCAGCGTCAAACTAGCGGGAGATTCTGGGGCCGGGGAGCCGTTTTTT
CSVKLAGDSGAGEPFF
>TRBJ2-7|TRBD2|TRBV7-3|.
TGTGCCAGCAGCTCCTACACCGGGGAGGGTAGAAGCGAGCAGTACTTC
CASSSYTGEGRSEQYF
>TRBJ2-2|.|TRBV9|once
TGTGCCAGCAGCCCCGCAGGCTACGCAGGGATTAGCGGGGAGCTGTTTTTT
CASSPAGYAGISGELFF
>TRBJ1-5|.|TRBV10-2|.
TGCGCCAGCGGGGACGGTCAGCCCCAGCATTTT
CASGDGQPQHF
>TRBJ1-5|TRBD1|TRBV10-3|.
TGTGCCATCAGTAGAGGGACAGGGAGTGGCAATCAGCCCCAGCATTTT
CAISRGTGSGNQPQHF
>TRBJ1-2|.|TRBV7-6|.
TGTGCCAGCAGCTTCGCCCGGGTCCCGGCCCCTGGTGGCTACACCTTC
CASSFARVPAPGGYTF
>TRBJ2-2|TRBD2|TRBV10-3|many
TGTGCCATCTCGTCGGGACTAGCAGATATCGGGGAGCTGTTTTTT
CAISSGLADIGELFF
>TRBJ2-5|TRBD2|TRBV7-8|few
TGTGCCAGCAGCCAAAAGGGCGGGGGGGCGAGTCCGGAGACCCAGTACTTC
CASSQKGGGASPETQYF
>TRBJ1-1|TRBD1|TRBV7-2|.
TGTGCCAGCAGGCCGACAGGGTACGGCACTGAAGCTTTCTTT
CASRPTGYGTEAFF
>TRBJ1-2|.|TRBV29-1|.
TGCAGCGTTGAAGACGGGACGCAGTATGGCTACACCTTC
CSVEDGTQYGYTF
>TRBJ1-1|.|TRBV19|.
TGTGCCAGTAGGAAGCGTGAGGCGGGGAGCACTGAAGCTTTCTTT
CASRKREAGSTEAFF
>TRBJ1-6|.|TRBV12-3/TRBV12-4|many
TGTGCCAGCAGTCGGGCCGAAAATTCACCCCTCCACTTT
CASSRAENSPLHF
>TRBJ2-7|.|TRBV10-3|.
TGTGCCATCAGTGAGTCTCGCGGGAAGACCTACGAGCAGTACTTC
CAISESRGKTYEQYF
>TRBJ1-2|.|TRBV29-1|.
TGCAGCGTTGAAAGGGGGGAAGGGCATGGCTACACCTTC
CSVERGEGHGYTF
>TRBJ2-5|.|TRBV7-2|few
TGTGCCAGCAGCTTAGCTTCGGACACAGAGACCCAGTACTTC
CASSLASDTETQYF
>TRBJ2-7|.|TRBV30|few
TGTGCCTGGTCGGGACGGCCCCCCTACGAGCAGTACTTC
CAWSGRPPYEQYF
>TRBJ1-3|TRBD1|TRBV5-1|many
TGCGCCAGCGGAGGGACAGAGGGAAACACCATATATTTT
CASGGTEGNTIYF
>TRBJ2-2|.|TRBV29-1|many
TGCAGCGTTACATTTCGCACCGGGGAGCTGTTTTTT
CSVTFRTGELFF
>TRBJ2-2|.|TRBV12-2|.
TGTGCAAGTCGCTTAGTGGATGTGGACAACACCGGGGAGCTGTTTTTT
CASRLVDVDNTGELFF
>TRBJ2-7|TRBD1|TRBV29-1|many
TGCAGCGTTCACACACAGGGGTACGAGCAGTACTTC
CSVHTQGYEQYF
>TRBJ1-5|.|TRBV10-3|.
TGTGCCATAGGGATAGGCAATCAGCCCCAGCATTTT
CAIGIGNQPQHF
>TRBJ1-5|TRBD1|TRBV6-2/TRBV6-3|.
TGTGCCAGCAGTGGACAGGCGGTAATGCAGCCCCAGCATTTT
CASSGQAVMQPQHF
>TRBJ1-4|.|TRBV10-3|.
TGTGCCATCAGCCAGGGGTCTACCTACAATGAAAAACTGTTTTTT
CAISQGSTYNEKLFF
>TRBJ2-2|.|TRBV15|.
TGTGCCACCAGCAGCGGCGGTCCTAACACCGGGGAGCTGTTTTTT
CATSSGGPNTGELFF
>TRBJ1-3|.|TRBV19|many
TGTGCCAGTAGTATGGGAGGAACTACTGGAAACACCATATATTTT
CASSMGGTTGNTIYF
>TRBJ2-5|.|TRBV9|many
TGTGCCAGCAGCGGCGGCTGGGCCAAGGGGAAAGAGACCCAGTACTTC
CASSGGWAKGKETQYF
>TRBJ2-7|.|TRBV4-1|.
TGCGCCAGCAGCTACGACAGGTCCCCCTACGAGCAGTACTTC
CASSYDRSPYEQYF
>TRBJ2-2|.|TRBV12-3/TRBV12-4|.
TGTGCCAGCAGACTACAGCCCAGCGGGGAGCTGTTTTTT
CASRLQPSGELFF
>TRBJ2-5|TRBD2|TRBV5-6|many
TGTGCCAGCAGCTCGGGACTAGCGGGAAAGTACTTC
CASSSGLAGKYF
>TRBJ2-7|.|TRBV4-3|many
TGCGCCAGCAGCCAAGTGTCGACAGCGCGCTACGAGCAGTACTTC
CASSQVSTARYEQYF
>TRBJ1-2|.|TRBV20-1|few
TGCAGTGCTAGAGATCGGGTTGCGGCAGGCTATGGCTACACCTTC
CSARDRVAAGYGYTF
>TRBJ2-5|.|TRBV19|.
TGTGCCACCCCGATGGCAGGGTTTGAGACTCAGTACTTC
CATPMAGFETQYF
>TRBJ1-1|.|TRBV5-4|.
TGTGCCAGCAGCTTGGAGAGCGGCAATGAAGCTTTCTTT
CASSLESGNEAFF
>TRBJ2-5|.|TRBV7-3|.
TGTGCCAGCAGCATACCGGGACCGGAGACCCAGTACTTC
CASSIPGPETQYF
>TRBJ1-1|.|TRBV20-1|once
TGCAGTGCGGACGGGACTGAAGCTTTCTTT
CSADGTEAFF
>TRBJ2-1|TRBD1|TRBV29-1|.
TGCAGCGCCGGGACAGGCCTTACCTACAATGAGCAGTTCTTC
CSAGTGLTYNEQFF
>TRBJ1-6|.|TRBV7-2|.
TGTGCCAGCAGCCTTCGGGCAAGCCCGATCGGACATTGGGGTTCACCCCTCCACTTT
CASSLRASPIGHWGSPLHF
>TRBJ2-2|.|TRBV2|many
TGTGCCAGCAGTGAAAGGCAGGGGGGATTCACCGGGGAGCTGTTTTTT
CASSERQGGFTGELFF
>TRBJ2-3|TRBD2|TRBV29-1|.
TGCAGCGTCAGACTAGCGCTATCCACAGATACGCAGTATTTT
CSVRLALSTDTQYF
>TRBJ1-4|TRBD1|TRBV20-1|.
TGCAGTGCTAGCAGGGGGCTTACTAATGAAAAACTGTTTTTT
CSASRGLTNEKLFF